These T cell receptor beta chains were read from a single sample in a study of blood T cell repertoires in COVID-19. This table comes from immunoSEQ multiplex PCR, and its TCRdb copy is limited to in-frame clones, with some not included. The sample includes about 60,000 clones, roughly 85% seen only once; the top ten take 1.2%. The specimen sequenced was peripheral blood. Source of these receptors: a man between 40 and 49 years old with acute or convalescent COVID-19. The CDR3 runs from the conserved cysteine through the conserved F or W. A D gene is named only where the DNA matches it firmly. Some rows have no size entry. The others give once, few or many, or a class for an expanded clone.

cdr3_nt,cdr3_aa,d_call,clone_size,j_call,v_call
TGTGCCACCAGTGAGCGGGGGGGTACAGATACGCAGTATTTT,CATSERGGTDTQYF,TRBD2,few,TRBJ2-3,TRBV24-1
TGTGCCAGCAGCCGATCTATGCGGACTGAAGCTTTCTTT,CASSRSMRTEAFF,-,-,TRBJ1-1,TRBV6-5
TGCAGCGTTCACAGGGGGAACACTGAAGCTTTCTTT,CSVHRGNTEAFF,TRBD1,-,TRBJ1-1,TRBV29-1
TGTGCCAGCAGCGTTAGCTCGGAGACCCAGTACTTC,CASSVSSETQYF,-,once,TRBJ2-5,TRBV12-3/TRBV12-4
TGCGCCAGCAGCTTGGGAGGGACAGTGGTGCCCTCCTATGGCTACACCTTC,CASSLGGTVVPSYGYTF,TRBD1,-,TRBJ1-2,TRBV5-1
TGTGCCAGCAGCCTACGGGACAGGGAACCAGCTTTCTTT,CASSLRDREPAFF,TRBD1,-,TRBJ1-1,TRBV7-8
TGTGCCAGCAGCTTAGGACTGTCTAACTATGGCTACACCTTC,CASSLGLSNYGYTF,-,-,TRBJ1-2,TRBV11-2
TGTGCCAGCAGCTCCCTTGGTCAGGGGGTGGGGGAGCTGTTTTTT,CASSSLGQGVGELFF,TRBD1,-,TRBJ2-2,TRBV11-2
TGCGCCAGCAGCCAAGCCGAACGGCGGGGTATAGTCACTGAAGCTTTCTTT,CASSQAERRGIVTEAFF,-,many,TRBJ1-1,TRBV4-1
TGCGCCAGCAGCCAAGATCTGGGCAGCCGATACGATGAGCAGTTCTTC,CASSQDLGSRYDEQFF,-,-,TRBJ2-1,TRBV4-1
TGTGCCAGCAGTGAGACGGCCGGGGGTCAGCCCCAGCATTTT,CASSETAGGQPQHF,-,-,TRBJ1-5,TRBV6-1
TGTGCCAGCAGCCCCCTTCCGGTCTCGAAGCAGTACTTC,CASSPLPVSKQYF,-,-,TRBJ2-7,TRBV7-2
TGCGCCAGCAGCCCCACAGGGTACTTCGAGCAGTACTTC,CASSPTGYFEQYF,-,once,TRBJ2-7,TRBV4-1
TGTGCCAGCACCCAGACAGAAGCTACCGGGGAGCTGTTTTTT,CASTQTEATGELFF,-,-,TRBJ2-2,TRBV6-5
TGTGCCAGCAGTTATCAGGGGACCTATGGCTACACCTTC,CASSYQGTYGYTF,-,-,TRBJ1-2,TRBV12-3/TRBV12-4
TGTGCCACAGACCTTGGACAGGTCCCTTCGTATGGCTACACCTTC,CATDLGQVPSYGYTF,TRBD1,-,TRBJ1-2,TRBV15
TGCGCCAGCAGCCCGAGGGCAGGGGGGTGGACTGAAGCTTTCTTT,CASSPRAGGWTEAFF,TRBD1,-,TRBJ1-1,TRBV5-1
TGTGCCAGCAGCCCCGGGGACAGGCGGTATAGCAATCAGCCCCAGCATTTT,CASSPGDRRYSNQPQHF,TRBD1,-,TRBJ1-5,TRBV7-2
TGTGCCTGGAGCCGAGGGTCGAACACTGAAGCTTTCTTT,CAWSRGSNTEAFF,-,-,TRBJ1-1,TRBV30
TGTGCCAGTTCACCTCAGCGCGGCATATATTTT,CASSPQRGIYF,-,-,TRBJ1-3,TRBV19